The next 23 T cell receptor beta chains were all read from a single sample in a study of CD8 T cells in Susac syndrome. Random hexamers were used to reverse transcribe about 0.5 to 1 ug of RNA. One entry per CDR3 protein, called by TCRdb with MiXCR from the immunoSEQ multiplex PCR reads. The profile shows approximately 150,000 distinct CDR3 sequences, approximately 94% of them singletons. Sequenced input: CD4+ T cells from PBMCs. These receptors all come from a human donor with multiple sclerosis.

The rearrangement links TRBV25-1 to TRBJ2-1, with 14 bases identical to TRBD2. V lost 4 bases, J lost 12 bases, and 5 bases stayed unmatched. The CDR3 spans 14 residues. Germline loops: CDR1 MGHDK, CDR2 SYGVNS. In DNA, the CDR3 is TGTGCCAGCAGTGCCCCCGGGACTAGCGGGAGGCAGTTCTTC. Its protein is CASSAPGTSGRQFF. The full variable domain, rest sourced from reference TRBV25-1 and TRBJ2-1, is EADIYQTPRYLVIGTGKKITLECSQTMGHDKMYWYQQDPGMELHLIHYSYGVNSTEKGDLSSESTVSRIRTEHFPLTLESARPSHTSQYLCASSAPGTSGRQFFGPGTRLTVL.

This clonotype was recorded once. The chain couples TRBV7-9 to TRBJ2-1; D remains unclear. The V gene lost 1 base and the J gene lost 7 bases, with 2 bases spanning the gap. The CDR3 consists of 11 residues. CDR1 and CDR2 (germline): SEHNR, FQNEAQ (reference sequence). The CDR3: CASSLVNEQFF. CDR3 in DNA: TGTGCCAGCAGCTTAGTAAATGAGCAGTTCTTC.

V usage is TRBV9 and J usage is TRBJ1-2, with TRBD1 matching over 7 bases. The CDR3 has 15 residues. Germline CDR1 SGDLS, CDR2 YYNGEE. The V and J ends lost 0 bases and 7 bases, in that order; junction bases with no gene match: 9. As DNA, the CDR3 is TGTGCCAGCAGCGTAGACGTCGGACAGGCTGCTGGCTACACCTTC. As protein: CASSVDVGQAAGYTF.

The gene calls are TRBV7-3 and TRBJ2-2, with 7 bases matching TRBD2. The germline gives CDR1 SGHTA, CDR2 FQGTGA. Germline trimming cut 5 bases from V and 4 bases from J; bases unmatched to any gene: 7. This CDR3 is built from 15 residues. The CDR3 is CASSAAKRGTGELFF. The DNA of the CDR3 is TGTGCCAGCAGCGCCGCTAAGCGGGGCACCGGGGAGCTGTTTTTT.

This clonotype was seen more than once but under ten times. The V and J genes are TRBV6-2 or TRBV6-3 and TRBJ2-7, with 11 bases matching TRBD2. Per germline, CDR1 MNHEY and CDR2 SVGEGT. V gave up 6 bases and J gave up 11 bases; unmatched junction bases: 6. The CDR3 sequence is 12 residues long. The CDR3 region has the DNA TGTGCCAGCAGAACGACTAGCGGGAAGAAGTACTTC. This translates into CASRTTSGKKYF.

This chain links TRBV6-5 with TRBJ1-1; perhaps TRBD1 as D (5 bases). The CDR3 runs 11 residues. CDR1 MNHEY and CDR2 SVGAGI come from the germline V gene. Trimming cost V 10 bases and J 1 base, with 7 bases left between them. The CDR3 region has the DNA TGTGCCACCGGGGGGAACACTGAAGCTTTCTTT. It specifies CATGGNTEAFF.

The chain carries TRBV7-7 and TRBJ2-3; D uncertain. The V and J ends lost 2 bases and 1 base respectively, with 10 bases between them. Germline assignment: CDR1 SSHAT and CDR2 FNYEAQ (reference sequence). The CDR3 consists of 15 residues. CDR3 DNA: TGTGCCAGCAGCTTACTGCCCGGTGGCACAGATACGCAGTATTTT. It yields the protein CASSLLPGGTDTQYF.

Only a few counts were recorded for this clonotype. This sequence joins TRBV27 and TRBJ2-3; 10 nucleotides line up with TRBD1. J lost 4 bases, V lost 5 bases, and 0 bases had no gene match. Germline CDR1 MNHEY, CDR2 SMNVEV (reference sequence). This CDR3 has 13 amino acids. The CDR3 bases are TGTGCCAGCAGTGACAGGGGGCCAGATACGCAGTATTTT. Amino acids: CASSDRGPDTQYF.

The rearrangement uses TRBV29-1 and TRBJ2-3; D is perhaps TRBD1 or TRBD2 (5 bases each). CDR1 SQVTM and CDR2 ANQGSEA come from the germline V gene. Trimming cost V 6 bases and J 6 bases, with 10 bases left between them. CDR3 length: 11 residues. The CDR3 DNA is TGCAGCGTCGGGGCCCTGGATACGCAGTATTTT. As protein: CSVGALDTQYF.

This chain links TRBV3-1 with TRBJ2-1; a weak D match, TRBD2 (6 bases). Germline V gene sequence: CDR1 LGHDT, CDR2 YNNKEL (reference sequence). V was shortened by 4 bases and J by 6 bases, with 13 bases between the two germline ends. The CDR3 covers 14 residues. The CDR3 bases are TGTGCCAGCAGCCGCTTAGGAGGGGCCAATGAGCAGTTCTTC. Its protein product is CASSRLGGANEQFF.

This rearrangement joins TRBV12-5 to TRBJ2-1; TRBD1 agrees at 10 bases. CDR3 length: 15 residues. Germline V gene sequence: CDR1 LGHNT, CDR2 FRNRAP. V lost 7 bases to trimming and J lost 7 bases; unmatched junction nucleotides: 10. Here the CDR3 DNA reads TGTGCTAGTGCCTCCCGGGGACAGGGGTTAAATGAGCAGTTCTTC. Translating gives CASASRGQGLNEQFF.

This chain's CDR3 is CSARSSSPYEQYF. Written as DNA, the CDR3 is TGCAGTGCTAGATCTAGCAGCCCCTACGAGCAGTACTTC. This chain joins TRBV20-1 and TRBJ2-7; possible D gene TRBD2, 5 bases. CDR1 is DFQATT and CDR2 is SNEGSKA in the germline V gene (reference sequence). The CDR3 is 13 amino acids. The V end was cut by 2 bases, the J end by 2 bases, with 10 bases between.

The V call is TRBV7-9, the J call TRBJ1-6; D remains ambiguous. CDR1 is SEHNR and CDR2 is FQNEAQ in the germline V gene (reference sequence). Trimming stripped 2 bases from V and 14 bases from J, with 16 bases between. The CDR3 extends over 14 amino acids. The CDR3 nucleotides are TGTGCCAGCAGCTTAATCGGGCAGGCAACAGCCCTCCACTTT. It specifies CASSLIGQATALHF.

The chain employs TRBV12-3 or TRBV12-4 and TRBJ2-1, with 9 bases aligning to TRBD2. The CDR3 sequence is 16 residues long. V shed 6 bases, J shed 3 bases, and the junction held 9 bases outside the gene matches. CDR3 loop: CASRPSSGEDYNEQFF. Here the CDR3 DNA reads TGTGCCAGCAGACCCTCTAGCGGGGAGGACTACAATGAGCAGTTCTTC.

Points on this clonotype: One end of the junction varies from germline; a read error may be responsible. The rearrangement links TRBV20-1 to TRBJ2-5, with D perhaps TRBD2 (6 bases). CDR1 is DFQATT, CDR2 SNEGSKA, per germline (reference sequence). CDR3 length: 12 amino acids. CDR3 region: CSARGPGGTQYF. The CDR3 region has the DNA TGCAGTGCCAGAGGACCCGGGGGGACCCAGTACTTC.

The chain combines TRBV20-1 with TRBJ1-4; D ambiguous. V lost 3 bases, J lost 2 bases, and 10 bases lay in between. The CDR3 spans 14 residues. The germline V gene encodes CDR1 DFQATT and CDR2 SNEGSKA (reference sequence). CDR3 residues: CSASLHHTNEKLFF. CDR3 sequence (DNA): TGCAGTGCTAGCCTCCACCACACTAATGAAAAACTGTTTTTT.

This rearrangement joins TRBV5-1 to TRBJ2-7; D is perhaps TRBD1 (6 bases). Germline V CDR1 and CDR2: SGHRS, YFSETQ. CDR3 length: 12 residues. Trimming stripped 2 bases from V and 5 bases from J, with 8 bases between. This CDR3 is CASSFQGNEQYF. Written as DNA, the CDR3 is TGCGCCAGCAGCTTTCAGGGGAACGAGCAGTACTTC.

The CDR3: CSANYRASYNEQFF. DNA of the CDR3: TGCAGTGCTAATTATCGGGCCTCCTACAATGAGCAGTTCTTC. V gene TRBV20-1 combines with J gene TRBJ2-1; D not certain. Trimming cost V 4 bases and J 0 bases, with 10 bases left between them. CDR1 DFQATT and CDR2 SNEGSKA come from the germline V gene (reference sequence). The CDR3 spans 14 residues.

The J gene is TRBJ2-1, the V gene TRBV3-1; 11 bases align to TRBD2. The CDR3 consists of 15 residues. Unmatched junction bases numbered 5, after V lost 4 bases and J lost 6 bases. CDR1 and CDR2 from the germline V gene are LGHDT and YNNKEL (reference sequence). The CDR3 loop is CASSRDGLAGNEQFF. CDR3 sequence (DNA): TGTGCCAGCAGCCGAGACGGACTAGCGGGCAATGAGCAGTTCTTC.

This chain uses TRBV27 with TRBJ1-1; 9 nucleotides match TRBD1. This CDR3 has 15 amino acids. From germline, CDR1 is MNHEY and CDR2 SMNVEV (reference sequence). After removal of 7 bases from V and 1 base from J, the junction contained 7 bases not matched to a gene. CDR3: CASTLGQGGNTEAFF. For the CDR3, the DNA is TGTGCCAGCACCCTGGGACAGGGCGGGAACACTGAAGCTTTCTTT.

The chain is built from TRBV7-9 and TRBJ1-2; 8 bases are shared with TRBD1. CDR3 length equals 15 residues. V trimming: 5 bases; J trimming: 2 bases; junction bases outside the gene matches: 7. Germline CDR1 SEHNR, CDR2 FQNEAQ (reference sequence). CDR3 residues: CASSPGTGGNYGYTF. The DNA for the CDR3 is TGTGCCAGCAGCCCCGGGACAGGAGGGAACTATGGCTACACCTTC.

The chain links TRBV20-1 to TRBJ2-1, with unresolved D. CDR1 is DFQATT, CDR2 SNEGSKA, per germline (reference sequence). With 2 bases removed from V and 6 bases from J, the gap between germline ends came to 14 bases. The CDR3 contains 14 residues. CDR3 in amino acids: CSARLGPISNEQFF. The CDR3 DNA follows: TGCAGTGCTAGACTTGGGCCCATCAGCAATGAGCAGTTCTTC.

About this clonotype itself: The junction and the germline gene differ at one end; a read error may be behind it. The chain uses TRBV24-1 and TRBJ2-7; TRBD2 is a possible D gene (6 bases). Germline V gene sequence: CDR1 KGHDR, CDR2 SFDVKD. The CDR3 extends over 12 amino acids. CDR3: CATSDLSSAQVF. DNA of the CDR3: TGTGCCACCAGTGATTTGTCTAGCGCCCAAGTCTTC.